This T cell receptor (beta chain) was profiled in a study of technical replicates of blood from a few donors. Libraries were prepared by immunoSEQ multiplex PCR; TCRdb keeps only in-frame clonotypes and omits some of them. The table includes more than 80,000 clones, around 95% detected once. After removal of 3 bases from V and 5 bases from J, the junction contained 11 bases not matched to a gene. CDR1 and CDR2 from the germline V gene are MGHRA and YSYEKL. The CDR3 contains 16 residues. The source of this sequence is a human donor in good health. The chain uses TRBV4-1 and TRBJ2-7; TRBD1 agrees at 9 bases. The specimen was T cells isolated from PBMCs. CDR3: CASSHPKQGATDEQYF. Here the CDR3 DNA reads TGCGCCAGCAGCCACCCCAAACAGGGGGCAACGGACGAGCAGTACTTC.